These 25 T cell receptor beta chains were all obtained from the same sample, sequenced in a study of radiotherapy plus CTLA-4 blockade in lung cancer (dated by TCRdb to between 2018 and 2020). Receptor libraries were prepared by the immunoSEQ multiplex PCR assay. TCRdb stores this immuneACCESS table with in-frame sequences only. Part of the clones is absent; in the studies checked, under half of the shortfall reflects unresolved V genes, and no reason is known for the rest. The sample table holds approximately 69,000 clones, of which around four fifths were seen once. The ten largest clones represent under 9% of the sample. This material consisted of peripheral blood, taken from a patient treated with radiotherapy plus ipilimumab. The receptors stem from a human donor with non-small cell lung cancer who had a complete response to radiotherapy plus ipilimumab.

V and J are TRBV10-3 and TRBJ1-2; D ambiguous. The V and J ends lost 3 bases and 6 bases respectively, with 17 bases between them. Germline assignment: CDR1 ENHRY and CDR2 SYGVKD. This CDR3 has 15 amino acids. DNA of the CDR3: TGTGCCATCAGTGATAGGTCCGACGAGGAGAATGGCTACACCTTC. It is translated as CAISDRSDEENGYTF.

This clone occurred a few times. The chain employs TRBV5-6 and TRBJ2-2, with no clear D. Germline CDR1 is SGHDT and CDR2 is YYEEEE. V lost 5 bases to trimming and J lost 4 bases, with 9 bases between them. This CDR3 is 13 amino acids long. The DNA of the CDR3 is TGTGCCAGCAGGGGTGTGGGCACCGGGGAGCTGTTTTTT. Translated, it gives CASRGVGTGELFF. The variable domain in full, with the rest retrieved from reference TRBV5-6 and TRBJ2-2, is DAGVTQSPTHLIKTRGQQVTLRCSPKSGHDTVSWYQQALGQGPQFIFQYYEEEERQRGNFPDRFSGHQFPNYSSELNVNALLLGDSALYLCASRGVGTGELFFGEGSRLTVL.

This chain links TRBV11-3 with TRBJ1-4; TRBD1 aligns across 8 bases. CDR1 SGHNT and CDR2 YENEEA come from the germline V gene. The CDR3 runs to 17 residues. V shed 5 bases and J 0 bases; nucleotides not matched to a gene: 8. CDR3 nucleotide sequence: TGTGCCAGCAGCCGCCTTACAGGGGGGGCAACTAATGAAAAACTGTTTTTT. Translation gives CASSRLTGGATNEKLFF.

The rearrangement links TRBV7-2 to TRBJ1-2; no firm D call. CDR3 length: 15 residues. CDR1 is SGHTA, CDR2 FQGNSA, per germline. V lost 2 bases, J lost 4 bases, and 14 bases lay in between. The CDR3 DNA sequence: TGTGCCAGCAGCTTACACCAGAGTACCGCCTATGGCTACACCTTC. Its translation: CASSLHQSTAYGYTF.

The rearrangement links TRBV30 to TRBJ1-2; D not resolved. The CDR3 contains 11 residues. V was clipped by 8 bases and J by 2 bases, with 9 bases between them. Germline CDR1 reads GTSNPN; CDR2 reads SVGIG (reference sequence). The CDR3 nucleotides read TGTGCCCGGGGAGGGAACTATGGCTACACCTTC. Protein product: CARGGNYGYTF. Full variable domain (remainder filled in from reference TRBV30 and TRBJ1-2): SQTIHQWPATLVQPVGSPLSLECTVEGTSNPNLYWYRQAAGRGLQLLFYSVGIGQISSEVPQNLSASRPQDRQFILSSKKLLLSDSGFYLCARGGNYGYTFGSGTRLTVV.

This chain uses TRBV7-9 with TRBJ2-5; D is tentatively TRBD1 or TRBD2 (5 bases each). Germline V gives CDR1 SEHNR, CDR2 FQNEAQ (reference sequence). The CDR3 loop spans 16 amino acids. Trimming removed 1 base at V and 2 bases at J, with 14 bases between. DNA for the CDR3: TGTGCCAGCAGCTTAGGCCCGGGGCGTCGACAAGAGACCCAGTACTTC. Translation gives CASSLGPGRRQETQYF.

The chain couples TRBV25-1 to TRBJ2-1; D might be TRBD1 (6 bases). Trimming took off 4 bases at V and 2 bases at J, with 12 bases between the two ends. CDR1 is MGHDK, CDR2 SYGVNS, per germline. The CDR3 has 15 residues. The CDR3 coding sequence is TGTGCCAGCAGTGCCCGGGACACCGCCTACAATGAGCAGTTCTTC. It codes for CASSARDTAYNEQFF.

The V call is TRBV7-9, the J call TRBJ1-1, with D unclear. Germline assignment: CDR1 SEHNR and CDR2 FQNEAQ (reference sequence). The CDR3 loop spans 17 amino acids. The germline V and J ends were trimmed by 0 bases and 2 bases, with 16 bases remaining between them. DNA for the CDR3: TGTGCCAGCAGCTTAGCGGGGTCGGGGATCGGAAACACTGAAGCTTTCTTT. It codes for CASSLAGSGIGNTEAFF.

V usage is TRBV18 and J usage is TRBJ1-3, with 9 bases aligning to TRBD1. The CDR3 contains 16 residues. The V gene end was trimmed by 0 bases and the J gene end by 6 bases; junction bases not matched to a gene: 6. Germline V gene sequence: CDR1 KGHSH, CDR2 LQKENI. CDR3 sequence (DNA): TGTGCCAGCTCACCACCTGAACAGGGGGCATCAAACACCATATATTTT. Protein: CASSPPEQGASNTIYF.

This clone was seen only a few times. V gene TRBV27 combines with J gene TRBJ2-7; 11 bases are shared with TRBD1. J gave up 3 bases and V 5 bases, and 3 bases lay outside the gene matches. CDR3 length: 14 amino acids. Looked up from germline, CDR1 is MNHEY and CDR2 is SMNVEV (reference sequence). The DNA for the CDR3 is TGTGCCAGCAGTACGGGGACAGGGGGCTACGAGCAGTACGTC. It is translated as CASSTGTGGYEQYV.

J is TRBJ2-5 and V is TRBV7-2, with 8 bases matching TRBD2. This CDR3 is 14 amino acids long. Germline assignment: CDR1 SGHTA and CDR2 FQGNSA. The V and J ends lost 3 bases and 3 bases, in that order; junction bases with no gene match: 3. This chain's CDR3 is CASSFGLAEETQYF. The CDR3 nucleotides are TGTGCCAGCAGCTTCGGACTAGCCGAAGAGACCCAGTACTTC.

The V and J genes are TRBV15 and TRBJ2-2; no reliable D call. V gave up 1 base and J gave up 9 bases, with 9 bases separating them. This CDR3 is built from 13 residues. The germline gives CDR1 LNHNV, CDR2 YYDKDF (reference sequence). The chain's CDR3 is CATSRVEERELFF. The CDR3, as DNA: TGTGCCACCAGCAGAGTAGAGGAAAGGGAGCTGTTTTTT. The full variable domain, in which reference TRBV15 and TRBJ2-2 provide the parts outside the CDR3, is DAMVIQNPRYQVTQFGKPVTLSCSQTLNHNVMYWYQQKSSQAPKLLFHYYDKDFNNEADTPDNFQSRRPNTSFCFLDIRSPGLGDTAMYLCATSRVEERELFFGEGSRLTVL.

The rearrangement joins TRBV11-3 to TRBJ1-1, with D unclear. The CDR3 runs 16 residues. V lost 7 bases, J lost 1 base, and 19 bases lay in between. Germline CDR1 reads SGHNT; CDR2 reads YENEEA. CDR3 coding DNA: TGTGCCAGCAACAAGAGGCGAGAGGTGAGGAACACTGAAGCTTTCTTT. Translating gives CASNKRREVRNTEAFF.

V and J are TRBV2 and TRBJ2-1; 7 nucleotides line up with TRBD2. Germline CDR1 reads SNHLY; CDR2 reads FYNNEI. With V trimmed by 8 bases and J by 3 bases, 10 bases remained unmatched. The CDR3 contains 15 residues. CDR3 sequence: CASVGGRDFYNEQFF. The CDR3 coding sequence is TGTGCCAGCGTTGGCGGGAGAGACTTCTACAATGAGCAGTTCTTC. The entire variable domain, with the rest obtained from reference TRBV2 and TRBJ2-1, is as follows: EPEVTQTPSHQVTQMGQEVILRCVPISNHLYFYWYRQILGQKVEFLVSFYNNEISEKSEIFDDQFSVERPDGSNFTLKIRSTKLEDSAMYFCASVGGRDFYNEQFFGPGTRLTVL.

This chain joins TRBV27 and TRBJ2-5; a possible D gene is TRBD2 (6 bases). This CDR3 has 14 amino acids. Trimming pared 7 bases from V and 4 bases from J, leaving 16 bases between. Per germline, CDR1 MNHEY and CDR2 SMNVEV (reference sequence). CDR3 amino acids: CASTTLANPETQYF. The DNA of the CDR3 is TGTGCCAGCACCACACTAGCTAACCCAGAGACCCAGTACTTC.

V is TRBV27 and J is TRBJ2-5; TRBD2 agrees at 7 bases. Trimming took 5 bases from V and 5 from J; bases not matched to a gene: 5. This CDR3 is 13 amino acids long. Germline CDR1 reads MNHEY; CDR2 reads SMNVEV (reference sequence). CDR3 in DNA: TGTGCCAGCAGTCCCAGGGAGGGGGAGACCCAGTACTTC. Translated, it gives CASSPREGETQYF.

CDR3 amino acids: CASSLGGTGELFF. In nucleotides, the CDR3 is TGTGCCAGCAGCTTAGGGGGCACCGGGGAGCTGTTTTTT. This sequence joins TRBV7-6 and TRBJ2-2; D call uncertain. The CDR3 loop spans 13 amino acids. Trimming stripped 1 base from V and 4 bases from J, with 4 bases between. From germline, CDR1 is SGHVS and CDR2 FNYEAQ.

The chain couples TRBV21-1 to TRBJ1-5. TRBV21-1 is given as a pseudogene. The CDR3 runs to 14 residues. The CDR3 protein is CASFIGGLGQPQHF. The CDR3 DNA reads TGTGCCAGCTTCATCGGGGGTCTAGGTCAGCCCCAGCATTTT.

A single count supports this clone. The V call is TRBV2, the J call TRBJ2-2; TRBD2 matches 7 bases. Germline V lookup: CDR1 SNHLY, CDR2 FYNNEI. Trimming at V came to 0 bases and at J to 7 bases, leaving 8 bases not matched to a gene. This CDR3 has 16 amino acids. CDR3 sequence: CASSEAVGLLGGELFF. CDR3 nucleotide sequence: TGTGCCAGCAGTGAAGCAGTGGGACTATTGGGCGGGGAGCTGTTTTTT.

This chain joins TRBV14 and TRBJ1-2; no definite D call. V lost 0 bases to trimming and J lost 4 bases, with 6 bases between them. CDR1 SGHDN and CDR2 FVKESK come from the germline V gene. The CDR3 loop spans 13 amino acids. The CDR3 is CASSQEWGYGYTF. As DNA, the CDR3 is TGTGCCAGCAGCCAAGAATGGGGCTATGGCTACACCTTC.

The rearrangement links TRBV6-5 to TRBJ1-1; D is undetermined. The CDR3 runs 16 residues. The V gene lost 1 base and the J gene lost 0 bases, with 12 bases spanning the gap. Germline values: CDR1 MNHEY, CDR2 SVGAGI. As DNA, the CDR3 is TGTGCCAGCAGTTACTTCTCCAGCACCTTGAACACTGAAGCTTTCTTT. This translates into CASSYFSSTLNTEAFF.

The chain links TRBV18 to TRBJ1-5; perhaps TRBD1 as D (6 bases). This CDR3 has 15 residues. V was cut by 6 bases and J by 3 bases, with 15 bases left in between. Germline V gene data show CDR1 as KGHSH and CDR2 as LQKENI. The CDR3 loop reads CASSLSRDNNQPQHF. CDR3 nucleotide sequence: TGTGCCAGCTCCCTCAGCCGGGACAACAATCAGCCCCAGCATTTT.

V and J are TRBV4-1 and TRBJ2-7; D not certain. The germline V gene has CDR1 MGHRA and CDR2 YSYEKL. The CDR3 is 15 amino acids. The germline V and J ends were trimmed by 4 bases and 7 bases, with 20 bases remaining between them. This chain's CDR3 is CASSLLMGKEIEQYV. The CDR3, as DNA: TGCGCCAGCAGCCTCCTCATGGGGAAAGAAATAGAGCAGTACGTC.

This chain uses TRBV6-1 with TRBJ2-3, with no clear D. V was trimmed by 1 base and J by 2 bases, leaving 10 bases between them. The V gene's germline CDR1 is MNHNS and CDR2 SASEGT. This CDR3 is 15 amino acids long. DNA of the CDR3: TGTGCCAGCAGTGAAGGGAGTTCATACACAGATACGCAGTATTTT. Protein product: CASSEGSSYTDTQYF.

CDR3 bases: TGTGCCACCAGCAGAGATCTCGGTCAGCGAGAGACCCAGTACTTC. Its translation: CATSRDLGQRETQYF. V gene TRBV15 combines with J gene TRBJ2-5, with D unresolved. The V and J ends lost 0 bases and 4 bases respectively, with 12 bases between them. This CDR3 region has 15 residues. Germline V lookup: CDR1 LNHNV, CDR2 YYDKDF (reference sequence).